The rows below give T cell receptor beta chains drawn from one sample of a study of T cell responses to AZD1222 COVID-19 vaccine. Sequencing was performed with immunoSEQ multiplex PCR; in TCRdb, only in-frame clones are kept and a portion is missing. Here the sample spans approximately 190,000 clones, over 80% being singletons. The material was peripheral blood, obtained on day 0 of AZD1222 vaccination. The receptors were sampled from an adult in good health. Both conserved end residues are part of each CDR3. The D gene is left open where the match is weak. Rows may omit the clone size; those that give it use once, few, many or a size class.

TRBJ2-2	NA	NA	TRBV12-3/TRBV12-4	TGTGCCAGCAGCAAGGGAGCCGGGGAGCTGTTTTTT	CASSKGAGELFF
TRBJ2-3	few	TRBD2	TRBV2	TGTGCCAGCAGTGTGACTAGCCAGGCAGATACGCAGTATTTT	CASSVTSQADTQYF
TRBJ1-1	NA	NA	TRBV18	TGTGCCAGCTCACCACAATCGCAGGGATCTTACACTGAAGCTTTCTTT	CASSPQSQGSYTEAFF
TRBJ2-3	NA	NA	TRBV11-2	TGTGCCAGCAGCTTAAGTTACGGCGGGAAGACAGATACGCAGTATTTT	CASSLSYGGKTDTQYF
TRBJ2-2	NA	NA	TRBV2	TGTGCCAGCAGTGTGGAGGGGTTGAACACCGGGGAGCTGTTTTTT	CASSVEGLNTGELFF
TRBJ1-4	NA	TRBD1	TRBV9	TGTGCCAGCAGCGGGGACAGGCGTGAAAAACTGTTTTTT	CASSGDRREKLFF
TRBJ1-2	NA	TRBD1	TRBV7-8	TGTGCCAGCAGCTTAGCCCCAGGGGGCGCAGGCTATGGCTACACCTTC	CASSLAPGGAGYGYTF
TRBJ2-7	NA	TRBD1	TRBV5-1	TGCGCCAGCGGGACAGACGGCGAGCAGTACTTC	CASGTDGEQYF
TRBJ2-7	NA	TRBD1	TRBV4-3	TGCGCCAGCAGCCAAGGGATTACAGGGGCCGAGCAGTACTTC	CASSQGITGAEQYF
TRBJ1-2	NA	TRBD1	TRBV5-8	TGTGCCAGCAGGGGGGGACAGCCCTCAAACTATGGCTACACCTTC	CASRGGQPSNYGYTF
TRBJ1-5	NA	NA	TRBV28	TGTGCCAGCAGTCTGAAACTGGGGCAGCCCCAGCATTTT	CASSLKLGQPQHF
TRBJ1-1	NA	NA	TRBV4-2	TGTGCCAGCAGCCCCAACCGGGGGCAGGCTTTCTTT	CASSPNRGQAFF
TRBJ2-7	NA	TRBD1	TRBV18	TGTGCCAGCTCACAACAGACAGGGAGCGGCATGGTCTTCGAGCAGTACTTC	CASSQQTGSGMVFEQYF
TRBJ1-6	NA	NA	TRBV28	TGTGCCAGCAGTTTCCCTACAGGGCAACCCCTCCACTTT	CASSFPTGQPLHF
TRBJ1-1	NA	NA	TRBV11-1	TGTGCCAGCAGCTTCACTCGGGGGAACACTGAAGCTTTCTTT	CASSFTRGNTEAFF
TRBJ1-5	NA	TRBD1	TRBV27	TGTGCCAGCAGTTCCGGGACAGGGTATGGAGACAATCAGCCCCAGCATTTT	CASSSGTGYGDNQPQHF
TRBJ1-1	NA	NA	TRBV18	TGTGCCAGCTCACCTTCAGGGAGCTCGGCCCAGAACACTGAAGCTTTCTTT	CASSPSGSSAQNTEAFF
TRBJ1-2	NA	TRBD1	TRBV6-5	TGTGCCAGCAGTTACTCCCAGGGGGGAGGGTATGGCTACACCTTC	CASSYSQGGGYGYTF
TRBJ2-2	NA	NA	TRBV4-2	TGTGCCAGCAGCCCCCTTCAGGCAGGGGACACCGGGGAGCTGTTTTTT	CASSPLQAGDTGELFF
TRBJ1-6	few	NA	TRBV3-1/TRBV3-2	TGTGCCAGCAGCGACCGGGTCTCCAATTCACCCCTCCACTTT	CASSDRVSNSPLHF
TRBJ1-2	few	NA	TRBV28	TGTGCCAGCCGGGATCCTTCGCGGACAAATGGCTACACCTTC	CASRDPSRTNGYTF
TRBJ2-7	NA	NA	TRBV30	TGTGCCTGGAACCCCGTTGGACCAGGCGAGCAGTACTTC	CAWNPVGPGEQYF
TRBJ1-5	NA	NA	TRBV10-1	TGCGCCAGCAGTAAAGAGGGCGGGAGCAATCAGCCCCAGCATTTT	CASSKEGGSNQPQHF
TRBJ2-5	NA	NA	TRBV9	TGTGCCAGCAGCGTAAGCAGTCGGAGGAGCGGTGAGACCCAGTACTTC	CASSVSSRRSGETQYF